This T cell receptor (beta chain) was identified in a study of T-cell reconstitution after alpha-beta-depleted transplantation in children. Concerning this clonotype: What it binds is not known.

Broader study findings: High day-60 TCRbeta diversity in some patients came from surviving recipient T cells and thymic progenitors. Expanded graft clones, several hundred of them, were reportedly the source of alpha-beta T cells about two months after transplant. A year had passed since transplant, and T-cell counts and diversity by then came mostly from newly produced T cells.

TCRbeta library construction was performed incorporating unique molecular identifiers. MiXCR, run by TCRdb on the PCR reads, gives a single entry per CDR3 protein. The sample has around 800,000 distinct CDR3 sequences; 16% are singletons. The CDR3 spans 17 residues. Germline V gene sequence: CDR1 KGHSH, CDR2 LQKENI. V shed 1 base and J 2 bases; nucleotides not matched to a gene: 9. This material consisted of PBMCs, mostly from graft donor cells, taken 360 days after TCRalphabeta/CD19-depleted stem cell transplant. This TCR was sampled from a male patient under 18 who had a stem cell transplant for acute lymphoblastic leukemia, so the T cells may come from the graft donor. The V and J genes are TRBV18 and TRBJ2-3; 7 bases align to TRBD1. CDR3 residues: CASSPLGTEIYTDTQYF. CDR3 in DNA: TGTGCCAGCTCACCACTAGGGACAGAGATTTACACAGATACGCAGTATTTT.